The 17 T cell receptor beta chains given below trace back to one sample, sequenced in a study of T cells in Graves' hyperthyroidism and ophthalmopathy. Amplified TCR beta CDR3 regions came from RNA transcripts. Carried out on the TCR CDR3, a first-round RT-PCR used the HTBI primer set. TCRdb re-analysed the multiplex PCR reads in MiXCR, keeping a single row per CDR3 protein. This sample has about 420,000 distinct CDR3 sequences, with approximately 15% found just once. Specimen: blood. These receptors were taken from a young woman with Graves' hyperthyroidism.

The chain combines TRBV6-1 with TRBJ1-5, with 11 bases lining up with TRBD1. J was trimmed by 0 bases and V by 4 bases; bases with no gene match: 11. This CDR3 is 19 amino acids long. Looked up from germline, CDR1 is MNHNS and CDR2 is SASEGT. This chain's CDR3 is CASSGGTGGNTISNQPQHF. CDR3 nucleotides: TGTGCCAGCAGTGGGGGGACAGGGGGTAACACCATTAGCAATCAGCCCCAGCATTTT.

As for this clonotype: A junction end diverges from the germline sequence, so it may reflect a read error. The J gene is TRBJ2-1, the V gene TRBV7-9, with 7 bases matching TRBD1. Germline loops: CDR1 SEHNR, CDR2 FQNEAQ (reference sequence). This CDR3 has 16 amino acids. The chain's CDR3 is CVSSSTGVPSYNEQFF. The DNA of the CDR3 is TGTGTCAGCAGCAGCACAGGGGTCCCTTCCTACAATGAGCAGTTCTTC.

CDR3 coding DNA: TGTGCCAGCAGCTTACGAGGCGGGGGGCGGGACGAGCAGTACTTC. It codes for CASSLRGGGRDEQYF. The chain couples TRBV3-1 to TRBJ2-7; 8 positions match TRBD2. Germline V gene lookup returns CDR1 LGHDT and CDR2 YNNKEL (reference sequence). This CDR3 is 15 amino acids long. V lost 5 bases, J lost 5 bases, and 11 bases stayed unmatched.

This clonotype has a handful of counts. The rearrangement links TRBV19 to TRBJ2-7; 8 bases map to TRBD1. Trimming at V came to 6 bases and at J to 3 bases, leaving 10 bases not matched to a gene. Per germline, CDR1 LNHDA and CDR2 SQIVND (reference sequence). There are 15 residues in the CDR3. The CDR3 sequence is CASSSEQGVVYEQYF. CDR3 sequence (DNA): TGTGCCAGTAGCAGTGAACAGGGGGTGGTCTACGAGCAGTACTTC.

In DNA, the CDR3 is TGTGCCAGTAGTAACGGACAGGGGGTTGACATTCAGTACTTC. It codes for CASSNGQGVDIQYF. This rearrangement joins TRBV19 to TRBJ2-4; 10 bases are a match to TRBD1. CDR3 size: 14 residues. The germline V gene encodes CDR1 LNHDA and CDR2 SQIVND (reference sequence). J lost 8 bases, V lost 4 bases, and 5 bases had no gene match. Drawing the rest from reference TRBV19 and TRBJ2-4, the complete variable domain is DGGITQSPKYLFRKEGQNVTLSCEQNLNHDAMYWYRQDPGQGLRLIYYSQIVNDFQKGDIAEGYSVSREKKESFPLTVTSAQKNPTAFYLCASSNGQGVDIQYFGAGTRLSVL.

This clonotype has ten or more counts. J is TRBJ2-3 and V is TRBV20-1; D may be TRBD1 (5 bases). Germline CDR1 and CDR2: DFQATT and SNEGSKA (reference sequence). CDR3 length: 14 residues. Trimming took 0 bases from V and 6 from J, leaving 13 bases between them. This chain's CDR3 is CSARDLGAYDTQYF. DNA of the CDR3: TGCAGTGCTAGAGATCTTGGGGCGTACGATACGCAGTATTTT.

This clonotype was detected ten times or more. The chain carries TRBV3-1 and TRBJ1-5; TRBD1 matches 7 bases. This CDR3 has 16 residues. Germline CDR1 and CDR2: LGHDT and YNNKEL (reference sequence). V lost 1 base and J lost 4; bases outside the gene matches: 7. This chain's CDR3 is CASSQAGGAGNQPQHF. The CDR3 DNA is TGTGCCAGCAGCCAAGCAGGGGGGGCTGGGAATCAGCCCCAGCATTTT.

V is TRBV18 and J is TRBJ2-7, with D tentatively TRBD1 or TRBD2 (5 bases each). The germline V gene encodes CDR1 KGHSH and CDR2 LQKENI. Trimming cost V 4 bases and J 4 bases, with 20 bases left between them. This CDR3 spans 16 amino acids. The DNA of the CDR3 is TGTGCCAGCTCACAGAAGCCCGGGACCACTAGTTACGAGCAGTACTTC. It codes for CASSQKPGTTSYEQYF.

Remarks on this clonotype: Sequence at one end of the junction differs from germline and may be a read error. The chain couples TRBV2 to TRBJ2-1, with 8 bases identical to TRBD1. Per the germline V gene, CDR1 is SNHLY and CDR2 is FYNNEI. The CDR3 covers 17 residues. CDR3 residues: CTSSSPLGQGSYNEQFF. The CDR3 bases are TGTACCAGCAGTTCCCCGCTAGGACAGGGTTCCTACAATGAGCAGTTCTTC.

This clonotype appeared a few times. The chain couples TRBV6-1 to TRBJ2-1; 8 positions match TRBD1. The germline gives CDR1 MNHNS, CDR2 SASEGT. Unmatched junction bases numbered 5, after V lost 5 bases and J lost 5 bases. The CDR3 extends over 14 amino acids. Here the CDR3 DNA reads TGTGCCAGCAGTTCGAGGACAGGGCACAATGAGCAGTTCTTC. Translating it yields CASSSRTGHNEQFF.

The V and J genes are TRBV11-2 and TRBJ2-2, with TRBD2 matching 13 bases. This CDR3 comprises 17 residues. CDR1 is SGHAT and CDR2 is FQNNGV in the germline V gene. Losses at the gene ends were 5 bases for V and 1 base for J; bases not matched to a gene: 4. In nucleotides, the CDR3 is TGTGCCAGCAGCAAAACTAGCGGGGGGGTGAACACCGGGGAGCTGTTTTTT. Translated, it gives CASSKTSGGVNTGELFF.

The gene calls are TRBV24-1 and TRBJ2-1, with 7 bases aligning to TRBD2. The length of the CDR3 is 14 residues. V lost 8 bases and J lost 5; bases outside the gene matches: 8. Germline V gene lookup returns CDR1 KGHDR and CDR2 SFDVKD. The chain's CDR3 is CATNPGRTHNEQFF. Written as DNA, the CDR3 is TGTGCCACCAACCCCGGGAGGACCCACAATGAGCAGTTCTTC.

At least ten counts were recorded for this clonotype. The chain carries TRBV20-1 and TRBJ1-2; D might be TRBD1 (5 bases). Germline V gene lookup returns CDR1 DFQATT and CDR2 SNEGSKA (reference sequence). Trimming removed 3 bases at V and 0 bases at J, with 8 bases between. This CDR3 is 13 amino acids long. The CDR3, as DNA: TGCAGTGCTAGTAGGGGAACTAACTATGGCTACACCTTC. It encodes CSASRGTNYGYTF.

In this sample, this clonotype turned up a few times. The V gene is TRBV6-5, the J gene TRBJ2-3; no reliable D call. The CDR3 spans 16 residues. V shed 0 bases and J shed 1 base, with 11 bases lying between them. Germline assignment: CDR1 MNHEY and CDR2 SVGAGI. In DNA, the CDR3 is TGTGCCAGCAGTTACTCTGGGGATTCCCGCACAGATACGCAGTATTTT. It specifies CASSYSGDSRTDTQYF.

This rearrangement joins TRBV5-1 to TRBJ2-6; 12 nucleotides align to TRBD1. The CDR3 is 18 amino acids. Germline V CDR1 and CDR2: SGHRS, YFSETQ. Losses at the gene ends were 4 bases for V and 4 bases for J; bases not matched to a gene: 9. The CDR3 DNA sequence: TGCGCCAGCAGCAGATCCGGGACAGGGGGCGAGGGGGCCAACGTCCTGACTTTC. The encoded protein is CASSRSGTGGEGANVLTF.

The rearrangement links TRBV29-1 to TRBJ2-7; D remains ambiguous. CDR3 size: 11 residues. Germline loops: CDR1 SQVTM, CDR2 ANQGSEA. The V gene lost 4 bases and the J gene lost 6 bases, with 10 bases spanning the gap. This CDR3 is CSVAASGEQYF. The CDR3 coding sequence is TGCAGCGTTGCGGCGTCGGGCGAGCAGTACTTC.

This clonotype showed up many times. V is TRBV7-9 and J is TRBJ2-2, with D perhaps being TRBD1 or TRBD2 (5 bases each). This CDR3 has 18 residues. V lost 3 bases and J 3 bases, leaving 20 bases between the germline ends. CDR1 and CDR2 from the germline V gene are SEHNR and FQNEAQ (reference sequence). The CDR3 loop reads CASSFPSRGQGDTGELFF. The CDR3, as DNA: TGTGCCAGCAGCTTCCCATCTCGCGGGCAGGGCGACACCGGGGAGCTGTTTTTT.